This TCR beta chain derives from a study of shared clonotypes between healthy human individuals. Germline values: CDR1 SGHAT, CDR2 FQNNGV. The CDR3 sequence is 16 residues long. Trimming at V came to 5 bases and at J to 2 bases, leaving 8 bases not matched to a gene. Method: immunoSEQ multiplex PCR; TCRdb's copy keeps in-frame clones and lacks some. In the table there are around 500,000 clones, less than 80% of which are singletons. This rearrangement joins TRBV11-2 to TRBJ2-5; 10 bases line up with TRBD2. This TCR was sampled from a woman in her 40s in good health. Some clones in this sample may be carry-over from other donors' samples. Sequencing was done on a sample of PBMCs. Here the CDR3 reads CASSPLAGEGQETQYF. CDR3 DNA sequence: TGTGCCAGCAGCCCTCTAGCGGGAGAGGGTCAAGAGACCCAGTACTTC.